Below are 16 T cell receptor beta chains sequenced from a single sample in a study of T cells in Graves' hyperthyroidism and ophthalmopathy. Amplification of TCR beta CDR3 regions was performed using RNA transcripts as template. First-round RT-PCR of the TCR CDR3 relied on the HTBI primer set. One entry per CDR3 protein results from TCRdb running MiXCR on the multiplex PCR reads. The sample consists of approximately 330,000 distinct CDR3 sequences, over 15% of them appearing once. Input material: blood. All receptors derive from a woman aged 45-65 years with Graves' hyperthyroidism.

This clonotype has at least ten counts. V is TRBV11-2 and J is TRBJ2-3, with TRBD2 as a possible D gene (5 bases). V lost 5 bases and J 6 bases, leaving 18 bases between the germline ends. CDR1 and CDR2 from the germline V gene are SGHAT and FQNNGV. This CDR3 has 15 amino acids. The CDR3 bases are TGTGCCAGCAGCCCACGCATCAGACTAACGGATACGCAGTATTTT. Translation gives CASSPRIRLTDTQYF.

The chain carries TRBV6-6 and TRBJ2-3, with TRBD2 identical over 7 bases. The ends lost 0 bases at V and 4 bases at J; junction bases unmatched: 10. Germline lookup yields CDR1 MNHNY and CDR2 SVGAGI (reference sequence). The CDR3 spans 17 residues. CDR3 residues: CASSYSIPSGFADTQYF. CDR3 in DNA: TGTGCCAGCAGTTACTCGATTCCTAGCGGATTCGCAGATACGCAGTATTTT.

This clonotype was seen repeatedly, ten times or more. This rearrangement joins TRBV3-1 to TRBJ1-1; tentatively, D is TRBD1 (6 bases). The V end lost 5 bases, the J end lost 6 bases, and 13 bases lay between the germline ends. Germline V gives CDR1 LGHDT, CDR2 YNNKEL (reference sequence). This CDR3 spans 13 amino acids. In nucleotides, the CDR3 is TGTGCCAGCAGCTCCCGGGCAGGGGCTGAAGCTTTCTTT. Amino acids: CASSSRAGAEAFF.

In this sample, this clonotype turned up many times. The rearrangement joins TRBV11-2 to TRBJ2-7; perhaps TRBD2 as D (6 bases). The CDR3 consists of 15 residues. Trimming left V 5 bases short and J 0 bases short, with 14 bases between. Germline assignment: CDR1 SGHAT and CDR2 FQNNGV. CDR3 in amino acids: CASSELAESSYEQYF. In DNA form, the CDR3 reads TGTGCCAGCAGCGAATTAGCGGAAAGCTCCTACGAGCAGTACTTC.

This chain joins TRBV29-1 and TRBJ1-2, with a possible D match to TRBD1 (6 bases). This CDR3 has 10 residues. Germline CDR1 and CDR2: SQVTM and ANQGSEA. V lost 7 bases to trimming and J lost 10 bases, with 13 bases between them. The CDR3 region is CSGYRDDYTF. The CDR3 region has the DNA TGCAGCGGCTACAGGGACGACTACACCTTC.

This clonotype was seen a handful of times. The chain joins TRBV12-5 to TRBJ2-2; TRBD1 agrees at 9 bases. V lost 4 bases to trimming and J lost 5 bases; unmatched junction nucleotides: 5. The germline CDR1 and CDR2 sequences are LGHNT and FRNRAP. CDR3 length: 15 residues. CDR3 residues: CASGSGQGETGELFF. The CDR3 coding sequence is TGTGCTAGTGGTTCGGGACAGGGTGAAACCGGGGAGCTGTTTTTT.

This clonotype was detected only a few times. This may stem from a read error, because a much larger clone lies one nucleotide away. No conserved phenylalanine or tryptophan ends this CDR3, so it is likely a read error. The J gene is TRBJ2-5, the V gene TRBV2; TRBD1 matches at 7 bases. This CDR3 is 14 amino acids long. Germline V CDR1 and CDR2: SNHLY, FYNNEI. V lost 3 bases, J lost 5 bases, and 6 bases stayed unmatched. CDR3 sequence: CASSELGGVETQYL. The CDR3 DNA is TGTGCCAGCAGTGAGTTAGGGGGCGTCGAGACCCAGTACCTC.

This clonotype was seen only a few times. CDR3 residues: CASSITGTGLSYEQYV. The CDR3 coding sequence is TGTGCCAGCAGTATTACCGGGACAGGCCTATCCTACGAGCAGTACGTC. The V and J genes are TRBV6-1 and TRBJ2-7; 8 bases are a match to TRBD1. The junction had 10 bases not matched to a gene; V was cut back by 5 bases and J by 1 base. Germline V gives CDR1 MNHNS, CDR2 SASEGT. The CDR3 is made up of 16 amino acids.

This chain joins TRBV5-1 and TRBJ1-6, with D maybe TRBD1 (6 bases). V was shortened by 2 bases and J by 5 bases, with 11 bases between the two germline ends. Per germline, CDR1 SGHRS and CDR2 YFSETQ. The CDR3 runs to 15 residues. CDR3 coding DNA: TGCGCCAGCAGCTTCACGGGGGGCAATAATTCACCCCTCCACTTT. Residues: CASSFTGGNNSPLHF.

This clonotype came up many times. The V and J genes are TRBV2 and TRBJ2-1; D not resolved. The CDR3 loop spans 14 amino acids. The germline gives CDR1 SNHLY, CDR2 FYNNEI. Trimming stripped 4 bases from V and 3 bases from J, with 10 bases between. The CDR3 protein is CASSGWPVYNEQFF. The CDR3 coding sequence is TGTGCCAGCAGTGGATGGCCAGTCTACAATGAGCAGTTCTTC.

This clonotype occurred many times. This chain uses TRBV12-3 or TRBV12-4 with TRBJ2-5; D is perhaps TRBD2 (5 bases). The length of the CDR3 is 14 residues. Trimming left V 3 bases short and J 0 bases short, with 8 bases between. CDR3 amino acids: CASSFERYQETQYF. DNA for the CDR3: TGTGCCAGCAGTTTCGAGCGGTACCAAGAGACCCAGTACTTC.

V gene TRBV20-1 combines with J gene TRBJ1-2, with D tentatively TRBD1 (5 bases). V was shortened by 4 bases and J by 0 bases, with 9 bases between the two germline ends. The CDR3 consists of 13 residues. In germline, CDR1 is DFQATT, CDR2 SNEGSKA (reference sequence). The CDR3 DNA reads TGCAGTGCTACAGGGAACACTAACTATGGCTACACCTTC. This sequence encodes CSATGNTNYGYTF.

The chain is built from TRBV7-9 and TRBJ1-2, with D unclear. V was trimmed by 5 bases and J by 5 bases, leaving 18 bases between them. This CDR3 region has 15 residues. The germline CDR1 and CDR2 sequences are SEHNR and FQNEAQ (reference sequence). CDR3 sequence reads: CASSPGAFGGYGYTF. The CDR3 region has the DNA TGTGCCAGCAGCCCAGGCGCTTTCGGCGGTTATGGCTACACCTTC.

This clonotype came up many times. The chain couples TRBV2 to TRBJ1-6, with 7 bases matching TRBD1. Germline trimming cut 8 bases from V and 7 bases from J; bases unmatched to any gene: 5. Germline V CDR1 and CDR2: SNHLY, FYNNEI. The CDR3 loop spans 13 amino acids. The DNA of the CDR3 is TGTGCCAGCGGGGGACAGCAAAATTCACCCCTCCACTTT. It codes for CASGGQQNSPLHF.

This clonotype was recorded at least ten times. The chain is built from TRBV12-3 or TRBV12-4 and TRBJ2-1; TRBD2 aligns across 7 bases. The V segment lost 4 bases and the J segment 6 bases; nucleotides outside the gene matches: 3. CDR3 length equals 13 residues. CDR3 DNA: TGTGCCAGCAGTTCCAGCGGGATCAATGAGCAGTTCTTC. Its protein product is CASSSSGINEQFF.

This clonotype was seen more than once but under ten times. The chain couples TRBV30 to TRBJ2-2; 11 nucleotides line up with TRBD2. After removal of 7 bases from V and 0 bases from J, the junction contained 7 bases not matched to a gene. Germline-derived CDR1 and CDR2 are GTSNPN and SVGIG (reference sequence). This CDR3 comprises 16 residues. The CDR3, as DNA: TGTGCCTCCGTGGGACTAGCGGAAACGAACACCGGGGAGCTGTTTTTT. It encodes CASVGLAETNTGELFF.